The 12 T cell receptor beta chains reported below all come from one sample, sequenced in a study of blood T cell repertoires in COVID-19 (dated by TCRdb to between 2020 and 2021). The method was the immunoSEQ multiplex PCR assay. Drawn from immuneACCESS, this table holds only the in-frame rearrangements with V and J called that TCRdb kept. Clones are partly lost; checked studies trace under half to an unresolved V gene and leave the rest unexplained. This sample has 95,000 to 150,000 clones in its table, and more than 80% of those were observed once. Together, the top ten hold 4% to 5.5% of the sample. The specimen was peripheral blood. The receptors derive from a man aged 35 to 55 with acute or convalescent COVID-19.

The chain uses TRBV15 and TRBJ1-1; D might be TRBD1 (6 bases). CDR1 is LNHNV and CDR2 is YYDKDF in the germline V gene (reference sequence). V lost 4 bases to trimming and J lost 1 base, with 10 bases between them. The length of the CDR3 is 14 residues. CDR3 region: CATSITGTNTEAFF. CDR3 coding DNA: TGTGCCACCAGCATAACAGGGACGAACACTGAAGCTTTCTTT. Based on the CDR3 plus reference TRBV15 and TRBJ1-1, the full variable domain is DAMVIQNPRYQVTQFGKPVTLSCSQTLNHNVMYWYQQKSSQAPKLLFHYYDKDFNNEADTPDNFQSRRPNTSFCFLDIRSPGLGDTAMYLCATSITGTNTEAFFGQGTRLTVV.

A word on this clone: Other DNA sequences in this sample translate to the same CDR3. The rearrangement uses TRBV3-1 (or the pseudogene TRBV3-2) and TRBJ1-5, with D possibly being TRBD1 (6 bases). Germline CDR1 reads LGHDT; CDR2 reads YNNKEL (reference sequence). Trimming left V 3 bases short and J 0 bases short, with 6 bases between. The CDR3 runs 14 residues. DNA of the CDR3: TGTGCCAGCAGCCACAGGGGTAGCAATCAGCCCCAGCATTTT. Translation gives CASSHRGSNQPQHF.

V is TRBV29-1 and J is TRBJ1-1; no definite D call. Trimming pared 3 bases from V and 1 base from J, leaving 9 bases between. From germline, CDR1 is SQVTM and CDR2 ANQGSEA. The CDR3 consists of 13 residues. In DNA form, the CDR3 reads TGCAGCGTTGACCGTCGCAGGAACACTGAAGCTTTCTTT. As protein: CSVDRRRNTEAFF.

This chain's CDR3 is CASSTDGGREETF. The CDR3 DNA follows: TGTGCCAGCAGCACAGATGGGGGCCGCGAGGAGACCTTC. The V and J genes are TRBV11-3 and TRBJ1-2, with D possibly matching TRBD1 (6 bases). The germline CDR1 and CDR2 sequences are SGHNT and YENEEA. V lost 5 bases and J lost 14, with 21 bases in between. The CDR3 runs to 13 residues.

This rearrangement joins TRBV6-2 or TRBV6-3 to TRBJ1-6; 7 bases agree with TRBD1. Germline CDR1 and CDR2: MNHEY and SVGEGT. This CDR3 is built from 15 residues. V shed 2 bases, J shed 4 bases, and the junction held 2 bases outside the gene matches. Here the CDR3 reads CASSYRGQYNSPLHF. Here the CDR3 DNA reads TGTGCCAGCAGTTACAGGGGACAGTATAATTCACCCCTCCACTTT.

The J gene is TRBJ2-7, the V gene TRBV14; 9 bases are shared with TRBD2. The CDR3 spans 14 residues. V shed 4 bases, J shed 7 bases, and the junction held 8 bases outside the gene matches. CDR1 is SGHDN and CDR2 is FVKESK in the germline V gene. CDR3 DNA sequence: TGTGCCAGCAGCCGGCGCGGGAGGGCGGGAGAGCAGTACTTC. The encoded protein is CASSRRGRAGEQYF. Looking up the rest from reference TRBV14 and TRBJ2-7 gives the full variable domain: EAGVTQFPSHSVIEKGQTVTLRCDPISGHDNLYWYRRVMGKEIKFLLHFVKESKQDESGMPNNRFLAERTGGTYSTLKVQPAELEDSGVYFCASSRRGRAGEQYFGPGTRLTVT.

This clone showed up just a few times. V usage is TRBV20-1 and J usage is TRBJ1-1; D unclear. V lost 3 bases, J lost 0 bases, and 14 bases lay in between. CDR1 and CDR2 (germline): DFQATT, SNEGSKA (reference sequence). The CDR3 runs to 15 residues. The CDR3 sequence is CSASPRKPLNTEAFF. The CDR3 DNA follows: TGCAGTGCTAGTCCCAGAAAACCTCTGAACACTGAAGCTTTCTTT.

This chain links TRBV5-1 with TRBJ2-2, with 8 positions matching TRBD1. V trimming: 5 bases; J trimming: 0 bases; junction bases outside the gene matches: 3. The CDR3 has 15 residues. Looked up from germline, CDR1 is SGHRS and CDR2 is YFSETQ. For the CDR3, the DNA is TGCGCCAGCAGGACAGGGGAGGCGAACACCGGGGAGCTGTTTTTT. It is translated as CASRTGEANTGELFF.

The chain combines TRBV6-5 with TRBJ2-7; 7 nucleotides align to TRBD2. The CDR3 runs 15 residues. The germline V gene has CDR1 MNHEY and CDR2 SVGAGI. J was trimmed by 4 bases and V by 6 bases; bases with no gene match: 12. The CDR3 reads CASSLEGSGRYEQYF. CDR3 in DNA: TGTGCCAGCAGCCTGGAGGGTAGCGGGCGATACGAGCAGTACTTC.

V and J are TRBV24-1 and TRBJ2-5; TRBD2 aligns across 9 bases. From germline, CDR1 is KGHDR and CDR2 SFDVKD. V shed 9 bases and J 4 bases; nucleotides not matched to a gene: 5. This CDR3 contains 13 residues. The CDR3 sequence is CATEGLASETQYF. DNA of the CDR3: TGTGCCACCGAGGGACTAGCTTCAGAGACCCAGTACTTC.

The V call is TRBV6-6, the J call TRBJ1-1; 11 nucleotides align to TRBD1. This CDR3 has 15 residues. Germline lookup yields CDR1 MNHNY and CDR2 SVGAGI (reference sequence). J lost 5 bases, V lost 6 bases, and 8 bases had no gene match. The CDR3, as DNA: TGTGCCAGCAGCCCTCGGGACAGGGGGTTGACTGAAGCTTTCTTT. Translated, it gives CASSPRDRGLTEAFF.

V and J are TRBV6-6 and TRBJ2-5; 7 bases match TRBD2. The V gene's germline CDR1 is MNHNY and CDR2 SVGAGI (reference sequence). This CDR3 is built from 14 residues. The J segment lost 9 bases and the V segment lost 0 bases, leaving 7 bases of the junction unmatched. DNA for the CDR3: TGTGCCAGCAGTTACTCCGGGACTAATAGAGCCCAGTACTTC. Translated, it gives CASSYSGTNRAQYF.